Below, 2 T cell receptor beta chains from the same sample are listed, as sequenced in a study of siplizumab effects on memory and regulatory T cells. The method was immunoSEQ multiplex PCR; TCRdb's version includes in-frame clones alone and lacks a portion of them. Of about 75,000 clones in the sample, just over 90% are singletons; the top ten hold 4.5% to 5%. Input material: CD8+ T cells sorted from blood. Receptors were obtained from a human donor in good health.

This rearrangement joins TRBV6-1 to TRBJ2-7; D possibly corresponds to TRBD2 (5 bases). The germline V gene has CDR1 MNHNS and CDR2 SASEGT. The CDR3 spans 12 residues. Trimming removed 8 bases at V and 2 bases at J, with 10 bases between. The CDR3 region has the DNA TGTGCCAGCGGGGAGCAGGCCTACGAGCAGTACTTC. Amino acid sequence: CASGEQAYEQYF.

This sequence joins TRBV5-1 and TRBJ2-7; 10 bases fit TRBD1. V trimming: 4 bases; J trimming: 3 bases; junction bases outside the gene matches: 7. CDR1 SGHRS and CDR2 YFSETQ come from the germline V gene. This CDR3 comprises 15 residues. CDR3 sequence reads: CASSQGQGMGYEQYF. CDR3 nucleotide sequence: TGCGCCAGCAGCCAGGGACAGGGGATGGGCTACGAGCAGTACTTC.